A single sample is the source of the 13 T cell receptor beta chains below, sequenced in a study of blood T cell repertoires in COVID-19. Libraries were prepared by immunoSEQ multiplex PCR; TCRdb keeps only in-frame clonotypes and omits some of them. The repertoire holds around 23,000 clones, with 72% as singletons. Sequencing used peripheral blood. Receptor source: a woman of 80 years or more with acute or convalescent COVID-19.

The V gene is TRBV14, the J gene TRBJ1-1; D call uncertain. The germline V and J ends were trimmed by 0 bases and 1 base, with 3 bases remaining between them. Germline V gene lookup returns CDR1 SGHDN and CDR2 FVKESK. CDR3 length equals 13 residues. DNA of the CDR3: TGTGCCAGCAGCCAAGACAGGAACACTGAAGCTTTCTTT. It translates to CASSQDRNTEAFF. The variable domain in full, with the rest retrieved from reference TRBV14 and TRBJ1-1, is EAGVTQFPSHSVIEKGQTVTLRCDPISGHDNLYWYRRVMGKEIKFLLHFVKESKQDESGMPNNRFLAERTGGTYSTLKVQPAELEDSGVYFCASSQDRNTEAFFGQGTRLTVV.

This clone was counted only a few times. In nucleotides, the CDR3 is TGCGCCAGCAGCTTGGGAACAGGGACCCAGTACTACGAGCAGTACTTC. Amino acids: CASSLGTGTQYYEQYF. The chain is built from TRBV5-1 and TRBJ2-7; D is possibly TRBD1 (6 bases). Germline assignment: CDR1 SGHRS and CDR2 YFSETQ. Trimming removed 0 bases from V and 3 bases from J, with 16 bases in between. CDR3 size: 16 residues.

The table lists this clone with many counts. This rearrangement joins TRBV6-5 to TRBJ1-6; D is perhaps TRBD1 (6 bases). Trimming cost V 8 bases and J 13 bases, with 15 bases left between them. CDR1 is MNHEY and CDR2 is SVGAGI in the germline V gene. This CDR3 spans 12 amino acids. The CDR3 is CASRGAWGPLHF. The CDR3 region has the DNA TGTGCCAGCCGGGGGGCCTGGGGGCCCCTCCACTTT.

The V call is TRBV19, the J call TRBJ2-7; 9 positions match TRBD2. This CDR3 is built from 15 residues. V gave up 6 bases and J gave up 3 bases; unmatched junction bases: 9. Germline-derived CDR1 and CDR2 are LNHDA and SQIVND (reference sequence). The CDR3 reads CASSREREDLYEQYF. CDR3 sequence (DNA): TGTGCCAGTAGCCGCGAGCGGGAGGATCTCTACGAGCAGTACTTC.

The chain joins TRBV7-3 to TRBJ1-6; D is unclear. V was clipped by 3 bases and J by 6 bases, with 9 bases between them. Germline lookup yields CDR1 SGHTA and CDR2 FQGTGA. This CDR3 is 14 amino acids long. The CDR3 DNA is TGTGCCAGCAGCTTCTCCCCTTTTAATTCACCCCTCCACTTT. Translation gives CASSFSPFNSPLHF. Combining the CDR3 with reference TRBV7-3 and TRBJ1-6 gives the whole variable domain GAGVSQTPSNKVTEKGKYVELRCDPISGHTALYWYRQSLGQGPEFLIYFQGTGAADDSGLPNDRFFAVRPEGSVSTLKIQRTERGDSAVYLCASSFSPFNSPLHFGNGTRLTVT.

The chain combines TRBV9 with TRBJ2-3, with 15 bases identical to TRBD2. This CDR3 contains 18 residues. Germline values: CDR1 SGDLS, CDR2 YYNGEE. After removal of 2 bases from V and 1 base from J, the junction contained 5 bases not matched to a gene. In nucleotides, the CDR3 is TGTGCCAGCAGCGTCGGGACTAGCGGGGGGTCCCGCACAGATACGCAGTATTTT. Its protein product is CASSVGTSGGSRTDTQYF.

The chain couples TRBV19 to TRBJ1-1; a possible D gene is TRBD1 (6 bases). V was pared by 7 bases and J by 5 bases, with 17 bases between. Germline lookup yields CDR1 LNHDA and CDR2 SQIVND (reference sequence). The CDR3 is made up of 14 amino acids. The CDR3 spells CASINAGVGTEAFF. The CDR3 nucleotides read TGTGCCAGTATCAATGCAGGGGTGGGAACTGAAGCTTTCTTT.

The CDR3 nucleotides read TGTGCCAGCAGTGATCCCGGACAGGGGACACTTCTCCACTTT. Translation gives CASSDPGQGTLLHF. The chain couples TRBV2 to TRBJ1-6, with 9 bases identical to TRBD1. CDR3 length: 14 residues. The V and J ends lost 3 bases and 16 bases, in that order; junction bases with no gene match: 10. CDR1 is SNHLY, CDR2 FYNNEI, per germline.

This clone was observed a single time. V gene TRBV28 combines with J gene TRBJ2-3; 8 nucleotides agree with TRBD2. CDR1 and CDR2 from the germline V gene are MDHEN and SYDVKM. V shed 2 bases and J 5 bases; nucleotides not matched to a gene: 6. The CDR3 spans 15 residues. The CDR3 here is CASSLAGGVGDTQYF. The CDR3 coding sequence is TGTGCCAGCAGTTTAGCGGGGGGAGTGGGAGATACGCAGTATTTT.

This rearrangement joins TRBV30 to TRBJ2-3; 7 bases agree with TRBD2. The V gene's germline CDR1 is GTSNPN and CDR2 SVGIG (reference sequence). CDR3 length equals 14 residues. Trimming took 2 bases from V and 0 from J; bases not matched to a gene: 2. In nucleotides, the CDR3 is TGTGCCTGGAGTCGGGGGGTAAGCACAGATACGCAGTATTTT. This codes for CAWSRGVSTDTQYF.

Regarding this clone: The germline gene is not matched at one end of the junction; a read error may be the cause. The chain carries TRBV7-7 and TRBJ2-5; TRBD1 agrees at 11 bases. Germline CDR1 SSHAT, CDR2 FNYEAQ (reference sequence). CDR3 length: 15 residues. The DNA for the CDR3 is TGTGCTAGCAGCTCGGGACAGGGGGAGGTAGCGACCCAGTACTTC. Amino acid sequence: CASSSGQGEVATQYF.

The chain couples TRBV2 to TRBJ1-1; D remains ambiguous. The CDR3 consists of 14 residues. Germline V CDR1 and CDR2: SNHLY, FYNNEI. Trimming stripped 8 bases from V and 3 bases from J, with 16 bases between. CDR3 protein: CASSPPRRDTEAFF. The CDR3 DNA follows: TGTGCCAGCTCACCCCCCAGGAGGGACACTGAAGCTTTCTTT. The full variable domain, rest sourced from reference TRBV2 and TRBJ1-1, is EPEVTQTPSHQVTQMGQEVILRCVPISNHLYFYWYRQILGQKVEFLVSFYNNEISEKSEIFDDQFSVERPDGSNFTLKIRSTKLEDSAMYFCASSPPRRDTEAFFGQGTRLTVV.

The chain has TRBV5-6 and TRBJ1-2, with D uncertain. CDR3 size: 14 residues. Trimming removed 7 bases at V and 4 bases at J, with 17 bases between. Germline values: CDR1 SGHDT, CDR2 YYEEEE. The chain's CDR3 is CASGLGRRTYGYTF. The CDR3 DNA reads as TGTGCCAGCGGTCTAGGCCGGAGGACCTATGGCTACACCTTC.